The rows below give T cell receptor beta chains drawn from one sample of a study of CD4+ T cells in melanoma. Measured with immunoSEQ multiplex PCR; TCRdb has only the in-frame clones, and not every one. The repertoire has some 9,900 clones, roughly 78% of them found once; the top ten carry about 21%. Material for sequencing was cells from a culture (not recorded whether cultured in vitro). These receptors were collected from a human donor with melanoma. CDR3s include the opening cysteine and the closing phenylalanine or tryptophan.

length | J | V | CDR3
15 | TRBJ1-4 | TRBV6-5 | CASTGETVSREKLFF
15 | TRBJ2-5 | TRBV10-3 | CAISADTPYQETQYF
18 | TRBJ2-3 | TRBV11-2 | CASSLQHGGRGGTDTQYF
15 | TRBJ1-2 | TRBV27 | CASSSDVSGYRGYTF
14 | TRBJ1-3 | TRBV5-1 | CASSLAFSGNTIYF
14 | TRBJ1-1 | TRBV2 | CASEIRGGGTEAFF
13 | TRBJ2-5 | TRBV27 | CASKLASSETQYF
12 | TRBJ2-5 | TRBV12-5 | CASGLVEETQYF
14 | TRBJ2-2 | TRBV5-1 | CASSPGQNTGELFF
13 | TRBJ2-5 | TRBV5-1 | CASSLVPQETQYF